The T cell receptor beta chain described here comes from a study of metastatic and nonmetastatic thyroid tumors (dated by TCRdb to about 2020). Notes on the research overall: Repertoires were compared across peripheral blood and tumor or nodule tissue samples from malignant and benign thyroid patients.

The method was PCR. Data came from an Illumina HiSeq 4000. High-throughput sequencing was used to profile the TCR beta-chain CDR3 region of every patient. The authors processed their data as follows. The researchers built a classifier to tell apart papillary thyroid cancer patients with distant metastasis, based on CDR3 differences among clinicopathological groups. The Shannon index was used to assess repertoire diversity, and the Morisita-Horn index was used to assess tumor-blood repertoire similarity. TCRdb reprocessing: public reads trimmed at Q25 with fastp, clones called with MiXCR, in-frame beta chains kept. TCRdb, not the original authors, processed these V and J calls. The sample table lists around 15,000 clones, about 29% of them with a count of one. Clones ranked in the top ten supply 45% to 50% of the sample. No treatment had been received by any patient before thyroid surgery. Patient clinical samples collected from the early 2010s to the late 2010s were retrospectively analysed using T-cell receptor beta sequencing.

This clone was observed a few times. Its antigen is unknown. No much larger clone is present one base from it, and per-base qualities are unavailable. The V end gives up 7 bases and the J end 3 bases, leaving 5 bases in the junction not matched to a gene. The CDR3 spans 14 residues, from the cysteine through the phenylalanine. CDR3 DNA is the only sequence kept; it has 42 bases, read in frame from the first base. Findings and caveats that apply to the study as a whole: In both blood and tumor samples, malignant tumors were reported to have significantly higher TCR beta diversity than benign nodules.

Sequenced: tumor tissue. The chain was built from TRBV12-3 or TRBV12-4 and TRBJ1-4, with TRBD1 matching 7 junction bases. This TCR derives from a male donor with papillary thyroid cancer or a benign thyroid nodule (not recorded which). Some clones in this sample may be carry-over from other donors' samples. The DNA sequence is as follows: TGTGCCAGCACCCGGGGACAGCCTAATGAAAAACTGTTTTTT. The encoded protein is CASTRGQPNEKLFF.